This passage covers 12 T cell receptor beta chains from one sample sequenced in a study of T cells in localized non-small cell lung cancer. Produced via immunoSEQ multiplex PCR; TCRdb's table is partial and in-frame only. The table has about 59,000 clones, around 90% seen once. The starting material was peripheral blood, obtained before any cancer treatment. The receptors were sampled from a man aged 35 to 70 with stage I squamous cell lung carcinoma.

The rearrangement links TRBV4-3 to TRBJ1-4; D unclear. Trimming took off 1 base at V and 8 bases at J, with 8 bases between the two ends. From germline, CDR1 is LGHNA and CDR2 YSLEER. The CDR3 is 13 residues long. CDR3 sequence (DNA): TGCGCCAGCAGCCAAGGGTTGGGAGAAAAACTGTTTTTT. It translates to CASSQGLGEKLFF.

The table lists this clone with a few counts. The chain couples TRBV19 to TRBJ1-1, with D perhaps TRBD1 (5 bases). V lost 8 bases and J 4 bases, leaving 14 bases between the germline ends. CDR1 and CDR2 (germline): LNHDA, SQIVND (reference sequence). The length of the CDR3 is 13 residues. The CDR3 region has the DNA TGTGCCAGTTCGATGTCGAGGGGCACTGAAGCTTTCTTT. Its translation: CASSMSRGTEAFF.

V is TRBV28 and J is TRBJ2-7; TRBD1 might be the D (5 bases). This CDR3 spans 18 amino acids. From germline, CDR1 is MDHEN and CDR2 SYDVKM. Trimming took off 1 base at V and 0 bases at J, with 19 bases between the two ends. In nucleotides, the CDR3 is TGTGCCAGCAGTTTATTAAGGGGCAGGGTTGGTAGCTCCTACGAGCAGTACTTC. This translates into CASSLLRGRVGSSYEQYF. Full variable domain (outside the CDR3, taken from reference TRBV28 and TRBJ2-7): DVKVTQSSRYLVKRTGEKVFLECVQDMDHENMFWYRQDPGLGLRLIYFSYDVKMKEKGDIPEGYSVSREKKERFSLILESASTNQTSMYLCASSLLRGRVGSSYEQYFGPGTRLTVT.

The chain employs TRBV4-2 and TRBJ1-2, with D uncertain. Germline V gene lookup returns CDR1 LGHNA and CDR2 YNFKEQ. Trimming stripped 1 base from V and 8 bases from J, with 11 bases between. The CDR3 runs to 13 residues. The CDR3 protein is CASSQGPGEGYTF. Here the CDR3 DNA reads TGTGCCAGCAGCCAAGGACCTGGGGAGGGCTACACCTTC.

The rearrangement joins TRBV25-1 to TRBJ2-1; maybe TRBD2 (5 bases). The V end was cut by 6 bases, the J end by 4 bases, with 10 bases between. Per germline, CDR1 MGHDK and CDR2 SYGVNS. The CDR3 loop spans 13 amino acids. CDR3 amino acids: CASRPGEYNEQFF. The DNA for the CDR3 is TGTGCCAGCAGACCCGGGGAATACAATGAGCAGTTCTTC.

In this sample, this clone turned up once. The chain recombines TRBV5-1 with TRBJ1-1; 7 nucleotides match TRBD1. The germline CDR1 and CDR2 sequences are SGHRS and YFSETQ. The CDR3 spans 13 residues. V shed 4 bases and J 7 bases; nucleotides not matched to a gene: 7. The CDR3 loop is CASSTGVVDEAFF. CDR3 nucleotides: TGCGCCAGCAGCACAGGGGTTGTGGATGAAGCTTTCTTT.

The CDR3 protein is CASSIKGVTGELFF. DNA for the CDR3: TGTGCCAGCAGCATAAAGGGTGTCACCGGGGAGCTGTTTTTT. This chain joins TRBV7-2 and TRBJ2-2, with D unresolved. This CDR3 is built from 14 residues. Looked up from germline, CDR1 is SGHTA and CDR2 is FQGNSA. Trimming stripped 5 bases from V and 4 bases from J, with 11 bases between.

The chain has TRBV6-6 and TRBJ2-7, with 8 bases matching TRBD2. This CDR3 contains 14 residues. CDR1 is MNHNY and CDR2 is SVGAGI in the germline V gene (reference sequence). V was pared by 0 bases and J by 3 bases, with 1 base of the junction left unmatched. CDR3 DNA: TGTGCCAGCAGTTACTCAGCGGGGGACTACGAGCAGTACTTC. Translated: CASSYSAGDYEQYF.

The chain is built from TRBV5-1 and TRBJ2-7; D remains unclear. This CDR3 region has 13 residues. With 5 bases removed from V and 4 bases from J, the gap between germline ends came to 13 bases. CDR1 is SGHRS, CDR2 YFSETQ, per germline. The CDR3 here is CASRETGLYEQYF. CDR3 nucleotide sequence: TGCGCCAGCAGGGAGACGGGCCTGTACGAGCAGTACTTC. Filled out from reference TRBV5-1 and TRBJ2-7, the complete variable domain reads KAGVTQTPRYLIKTRGQQVTLSCSPISGHRSVSWYQQTPGQGLQFLFEYFSETQRNKGNFPGRFSGRQFSNSRSEMNVSTLELGDSALYLCASRETGLYEQYFGPGTRLTVT.

This chain links TRBV5-6 with TRBJ2-7; 12 bases align to TRBD2. Germline V gene sequence: CDR1 SGHDT, CDR2 YYEEEE. This CDR3 is 19 amino acids long. V lost 4 bases to trimming and J lost 3 bases; unmatched junction nucleotides: 17. In nucleotides, the CDR3 is TGTGCCAGCAGCACCCTAGCGGGAGGGGAGGTTCACCCTTTCTACGAGCAGTACTTC. Translation: CASSTLAGGEVHPFYEQYF. Looking up the rest from reference TRBV5-6 and TRBJ2-7 gives the full variable domain: DAGVTQSPTHLIKTRGQQVTLRCSPKSGHDTVSWYQQALGQGPQFIFQYYEEEERQRGNFPDRFSGHQFPNYSSELNVNALLLGDSALYLCASSTLAGGEVHPFYEQYFGPGTRLTVT.

The gene calls are TRBV19 and TRBJ2-3; maybe TRBD2 (5 bases). Germline V gives CDR1 LNHDA, CDR2 SQIVND (reference sequence). This CDR3 comprises 16 residues. V lost 6 bases, J lost 3 bases, and 19 bases lay in between. This CDR3 is CASSGRLVSGTDTQYF. CDR3 DNA: TGTGCCAGTAGCGGACGTCTCGTCTCGGGGACAGATACGCAGTATTTT.

The rearrangement joins TRBV5-1 to TRBJ2-2; 10 nucleotides align to TRBD2. The CDR3 runs 17 residues. Losses at the gene ends were 7 bases for V and 1 base for J; bases not matched to a gene: 10. The V gene's germline CDR1 is SGHRS and CDR2 YFSETQ. The CDR3 DNA is TGCGCCAGCTCCCCGCTAGCGGGAGTCGGGAACACCGGGGAGCTGTTTTTT. It yields the protein CASSPLAGVGNTGELFF.